This T cell receptor (beta chain) was sequenced in a study of T cell changes during pregnancy in multiple sclerosis. Trimming left V 1 base short and J 5 bases short, with 11 bases between. There are 15 residues in the CDR3. Germline V gene sequence: CDR1 MGHRA, CDR2 YSYEKL. In its sample, this clone was seen once. Produced via immunoSEQ multiplex PCR; TCRdb's table is partial and in-frame only. The data hold about 51,000 clones, with under 95% observed a single time. The sequence derives from a female donor with multiple sclerosis, enrolled in a pregnancy study. The chain joins TRBV4-1 to TRBJ1-4; D is uncertain. Sequencing used CD4+ T cells from peripheral blood mononuclear cells, obtained in the second trimester of pregnancy. CDR3: CASSQGVSGNEKLFF. The CDR3 nucleotides are TGCGCCAGCAGCCAAGGTGTATCTGGCAATGAAAAACTGTTTTTT.